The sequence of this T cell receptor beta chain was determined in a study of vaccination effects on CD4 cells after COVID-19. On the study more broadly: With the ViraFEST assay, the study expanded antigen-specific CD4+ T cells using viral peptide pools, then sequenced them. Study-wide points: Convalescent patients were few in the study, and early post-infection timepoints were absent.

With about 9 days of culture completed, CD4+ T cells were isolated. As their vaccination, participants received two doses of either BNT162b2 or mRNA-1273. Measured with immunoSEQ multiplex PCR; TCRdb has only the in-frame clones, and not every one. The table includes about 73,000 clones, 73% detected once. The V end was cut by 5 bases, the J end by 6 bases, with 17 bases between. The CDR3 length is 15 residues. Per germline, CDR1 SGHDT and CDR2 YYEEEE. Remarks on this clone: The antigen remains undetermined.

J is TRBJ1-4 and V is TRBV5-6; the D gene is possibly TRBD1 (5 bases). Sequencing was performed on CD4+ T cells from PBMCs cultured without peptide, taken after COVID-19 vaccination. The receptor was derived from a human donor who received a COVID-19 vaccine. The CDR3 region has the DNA TGTGCCAGCAGTCCGGGCAAAGGGGCATATGAAAAACTGTTTTTT. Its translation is CASSPGKGAYEKLFF. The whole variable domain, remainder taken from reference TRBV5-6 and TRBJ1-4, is DAGVTQSPTHLIKTRGQQVTLRCSPKSGHDTVSWYQQALGQGPQFIFQYYEEEERQRGNFPDRFSGHQFPNYSSELNVNALLLGDSALYLCASSPGKGAYEKLFFGSGTQLSVL.